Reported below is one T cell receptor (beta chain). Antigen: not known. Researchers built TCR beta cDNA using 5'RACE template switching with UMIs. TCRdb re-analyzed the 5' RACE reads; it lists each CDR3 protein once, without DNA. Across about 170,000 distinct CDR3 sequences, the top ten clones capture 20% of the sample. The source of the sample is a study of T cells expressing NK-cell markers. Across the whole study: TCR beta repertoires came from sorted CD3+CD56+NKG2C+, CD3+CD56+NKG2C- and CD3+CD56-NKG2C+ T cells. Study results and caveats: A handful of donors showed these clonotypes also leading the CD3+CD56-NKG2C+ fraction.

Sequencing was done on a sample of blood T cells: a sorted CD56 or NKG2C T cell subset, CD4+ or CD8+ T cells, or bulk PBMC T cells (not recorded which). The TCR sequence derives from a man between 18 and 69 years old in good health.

CDR3 loop: CSARVAGEGNQFF. The chain couples TRBV20-1 to TRBJ2-1; as DNA is missing, the TRBD2 call by TCRdb cannot be tested. This CDR3 is built from 13 residues. Germline CDR1 reads DFQATT; CDR2 reads SNEGSKA (reference sequence).